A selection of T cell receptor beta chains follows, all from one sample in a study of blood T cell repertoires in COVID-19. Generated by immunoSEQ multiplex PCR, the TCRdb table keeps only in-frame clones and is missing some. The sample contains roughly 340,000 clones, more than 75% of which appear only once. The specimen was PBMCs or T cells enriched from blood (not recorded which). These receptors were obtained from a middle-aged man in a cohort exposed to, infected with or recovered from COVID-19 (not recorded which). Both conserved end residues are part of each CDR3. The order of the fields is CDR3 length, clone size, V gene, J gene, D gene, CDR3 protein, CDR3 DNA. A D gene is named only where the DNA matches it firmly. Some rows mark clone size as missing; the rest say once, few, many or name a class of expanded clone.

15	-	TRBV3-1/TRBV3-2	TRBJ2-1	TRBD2	CASSQMAGVTNEQFF	TGTGCCAGCAGCCAGATGGCGGGAGTCACCAATGAGCAGTTCTTC
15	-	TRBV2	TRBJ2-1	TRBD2	CASSDPLAGYNEQFF	TGTGCCAGCAGTGACCCACTAGCGGGCTACAATGAGCAGTTCTTC
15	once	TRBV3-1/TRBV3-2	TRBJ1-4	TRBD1	CASSRSQGSTEKLFF	TGTGCCAGCAGCCGTTCACAGGGGTCGACGGAAAAACTGTTTTTT
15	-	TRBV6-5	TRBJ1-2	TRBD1	CASSYSGTETHGYTF	TGTGCCAGCAGTTACTCCGGGACAGAGACCCATGGCTACACCTTC
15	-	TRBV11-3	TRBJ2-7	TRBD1	CASSLAAGGAYEQYF	TGTGCCAGCAGCTTAGCGGCAGGGGGAGCCTACGAGCAGTACTTC
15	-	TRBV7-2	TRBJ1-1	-	CASSLYNAPNTEAFF	TGTGCCAGCAGCTTATACAACGCACCCAACACTGAAGCTTTCTTT
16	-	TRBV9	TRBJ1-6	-	CANPPGFSSYNSPLHF	TGTGCCAATCCCCCAGGTTTTAGCTCCTATAATTCACCCCTCCACTTT
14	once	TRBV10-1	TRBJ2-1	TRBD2	CASSAGLAPHEQFF	TGCGCCAGCAGTGCGGGACTAGCCCCCCATGAGCAGTTCTTC
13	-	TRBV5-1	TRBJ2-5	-	CASSFSGQETQYF	TGCGCCAGCAGCTTTTCAGGGCAAGAGACCCAGTACTTC
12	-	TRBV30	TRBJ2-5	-	CAWSWLQETQYF	TGTGCCTGGAGTTGGCTCCAAGAGACCCAGTACTTC
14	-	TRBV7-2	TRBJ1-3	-	CASSLSGFGNTIYF	TGTGCCAGCAGCTTATCAGGGTTCGGAAACACCATATATTTT
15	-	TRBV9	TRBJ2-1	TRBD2	CASSELAGAYNEQFF	TGTGCCAGCAGCGAACTAGCGGGAGCCTACAATGAGCAGTTCTTC
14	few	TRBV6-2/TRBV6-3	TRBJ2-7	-	CASSYGARGYEQYF	TGTGCCAGCAGTTATGGGGCACGTGGATACGAGCAGTACTTC
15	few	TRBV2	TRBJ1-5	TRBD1	CASSEQGVGNQPQHF	TGTGCCAGCAGTGAACAGGGGGTAGGCAATCAGCCCCAGCATTTT
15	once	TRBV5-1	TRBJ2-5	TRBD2	CASSLVGLDQETQYF	TGCGCCAGCAGCTTGGTAGGACTAGACCAAGAGACCCAGTACTTC
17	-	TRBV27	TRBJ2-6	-	CASSFFTGTSGANVLTF	TGTGCCAGCAGTTTCTTTACAGGGACCTCTGGGGCCAACGTCCTGACTTTC
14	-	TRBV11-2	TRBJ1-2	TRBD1	CASSWGQRLYGYTF	TGTGCCAGCAGCTGGGGACAGAGACTCTATGGCTACACCTTC
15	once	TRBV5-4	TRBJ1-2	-	CASSEFRDTYYGYTF	TGTGCCAGCAGCGAATTCCGGGACACCTACTATGGCTACACCTTC
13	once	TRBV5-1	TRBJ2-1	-	CASSDPGGNEQFF	TGCGCCAGCAGCGACCCCGGGGGCAATGAGCAGTTCTTC
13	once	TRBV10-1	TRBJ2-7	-	CASSDGQAYEQYF	TGCGCCAGCAGTGATGGGCAGGCTTACGAGCAGTACTTC
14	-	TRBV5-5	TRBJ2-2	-	CASSLDQGAGELFF	TGTGCCAGCAGCTTGGATCAGGGTGCCGGGGAGCTGTTTTTT
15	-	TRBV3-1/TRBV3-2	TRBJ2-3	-	CASSQTGGGTDTQYF	TGTGCCAGCAGCCAAACTGGAGGGGGCACAGATACGCAGTATTTT
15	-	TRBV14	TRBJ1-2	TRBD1	CASSQGQGILYGYTF	TGTGCCAGCAGCCAAGGACAGGGGATCCTCTATGGCTACACCTTC
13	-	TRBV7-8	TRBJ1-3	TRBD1	CATTGGLGNTIYF	TGTGCCACCACAGGGGGCCTTGGAAACACCATATATTTT
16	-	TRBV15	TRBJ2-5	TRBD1	CATSRAGTVLQETQYF	TGTGCCACCAGCAGAGCCGGGACAGTCCTCCAAGAGACCCAGTACTTC
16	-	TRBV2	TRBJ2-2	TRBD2	CASRKTSGSSTGELFF	TGTGCCAGCAGGAAGACTAGCGGGAGTTCGACCGGGGAGCTGTTTTTT
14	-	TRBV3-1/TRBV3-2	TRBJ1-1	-	CASSRRAPNTEAFF	TGTGCCAGCAGCCGGAGGGCCCCGAACACTGAAGCTTTCTTT
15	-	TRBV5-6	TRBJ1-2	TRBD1	CASSTKPGGGYGYTF	TGTGCCAGCAGCACGAAGCCAGGGGGCGGCTATGGCTACACCTTC
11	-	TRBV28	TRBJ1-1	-	CASIGSGEAFF	TGTGCCAGCATTGGGAGCGGTGAAGCTTTCTTT
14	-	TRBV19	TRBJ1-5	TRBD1	CASSTTGANQPQHF	TGTGCCAGTAGTACTACAGGGGCCAATCAGCCCCAGCATTTT
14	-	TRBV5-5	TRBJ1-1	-	CASSLGPSGTEAFF	TGTGCCAGCAGTCTGGGCCCTTCGGGAACTGAAGCTTTCTTT
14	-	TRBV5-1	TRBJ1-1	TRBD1	CASSGDSMNTEAFF	TGCGCCAGCAGCGGGGACAGTATGAACACTGAAGCTTTCTTT
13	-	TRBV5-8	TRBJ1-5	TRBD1	CASSVTGVQPQHF	TGTGCCAGCAGCGTAACAGGGGTTCAGCCCCAGCATTTT
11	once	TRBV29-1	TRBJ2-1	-	CSVELYNEQFF	TGCAGCGTTGAACTGTACAATGAGCAGTTCTTC
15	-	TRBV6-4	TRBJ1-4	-	CASSDSQGLGEKLFF	TGTGCCAGCAGTGACTCCCAGGGTTTGGGTGAAAAACTGTTTTTT
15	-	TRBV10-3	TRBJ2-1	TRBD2	CAISEDLSGNNEQFF	TGTGCCATCAGTGAGGATCTTAGCGGGAACAATGAGCAGTTCTTC
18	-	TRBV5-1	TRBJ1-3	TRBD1	CASSFGTGQSYSGNTIYF	TGCGCCAGCAGCTTCGGGACAGGGCAATCGTACTCTGGAAACACCATATATTTT
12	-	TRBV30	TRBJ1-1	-	CAWSRRNTEAFF	TGTGCCTGGAGTAGGAGGAACACTGAAGCTTTCTTT
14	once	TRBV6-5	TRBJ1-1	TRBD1	CASSRDRGFTEAFF	TGTGCCAGCAGTCGGGACAGAGGTTTCACTGAAGCTTTCTTT
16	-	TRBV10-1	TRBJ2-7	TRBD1	CASSDSSGTGTNEQYF	TGCGCCAGCAGTGATAGCAGCGGGACAGGGACAAACGAGCAGTACTTC
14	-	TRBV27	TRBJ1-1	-	CASRGSFGNTEAFF	TGTGCCAGCAGGGGGAGTTTCGGGAACACTGAAGCTTTCTTT
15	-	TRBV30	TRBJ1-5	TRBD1	CAWSLGTGSNQPQHF	TGTGCCTGGAGCTTAGGGACAGGGAGCAATCAGCCCCAGCATTTT
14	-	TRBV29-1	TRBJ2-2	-	CSVEAQGRTGELFF	TGCAGCGTTGAAGCCCAGGGAAGAACCGGGGAGCTGTTTTTT
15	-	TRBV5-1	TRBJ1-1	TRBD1	CASSTLGTGGTEAFF	TGCGCCAGCAGCACGCTGGGGACAGGGGGCACTGAAGCTTTCTTT
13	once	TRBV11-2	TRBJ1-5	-	CASSCIREQPQHF	TGTGCCAGCAGCTGTATCCGGGAGCAGCCCCAGCATTTT
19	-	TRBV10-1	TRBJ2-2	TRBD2	CASSEIPGLAGQNTGELFF	TGCGCCAGCAGTGAGATACCGGGACTAGCGGGCCAGAACACCGGGGAGCTGTTTTTT
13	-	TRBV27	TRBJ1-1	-	CASSFSGGTEAFF	TGTGCCAGCAGTTTTTCGGGGGGCACTGAAGCTTTCTTT
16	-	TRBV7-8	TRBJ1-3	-	CASSRAGQHSGNTIYF	TGTGCCAGCAGCCGCGCCGGACAGCACTCTGGAAACACCATATATTTT